Listed below are T cell receptor beta chains from one sample, sequenced in a study of shared clonotypes between healthy human individuals. Generated by immunoSEQ multiplex PCR, the TCRdb table keeps only in-frame clones and is missing some. This sample has roughly 2.1 million clones, with just over 90% found just once. Material for sequencing was naive CD8+ T cells from PBMCs. Source of these receptors: a man aged 18-30 years in good health. Some clones in this sample may be carry-over from other donors' samples. Both conserved end residues are trimmed from each CDR3. A clone size is listed for some rows: how often the clone was seen (once, few, many), or a class if it is expanded.

TRBJ1-1 | few | TRBV4-1 | ATSTGVTEAF
TRBJ2-7 | NA | TRBV4-3 | ASSPSVSSGGTYEQY
TRBJ2-7 | once | TRBV4-1 | ASSQDQGGTNEQY
TRBJ2-1 | NA | TRBV7-9 | AGGGGSSYNEQF
TRBJ2-1 | NA | TRBV6-4 | ASSDRNDEQF
TRBJ1-2 | NA | TRBV28 | ASSLRTGARGYT
TRBJ1-5 | once | TRBV7-3 | ASSLSRGIRAQPQH
TRBJ2-6 | NA | TRBV15 | ATSKSQRLISSGANVLT
TRBJ2-7 | NA | TRBV2 | ASRGSSGRFGTYEQY
TRBJ1-5 | few | TRBV7-9 | ASSLGAQPQH
TRBJ2-1 | NA | TRBV9 | ASSPRWEGSYNEQF
TRBJ1-2 | once | TRBV27 | ASSDLPTGFGYT
TRBJ1-1 | NA | TRBV9 | ASSIRTGTKIF
TRBJ2-2 | NA | TRBV13 | ASSLLRTGELF
TRBJ2-1 | NA | TRBV19 | ASIMRGGSYNEQF
TRBJ1-1 | few | TRBV5-6 | ASSYPGQGAEAF
TRBJ2-5 | NA | TRBV5-6 | ASSLAGGRAIETQY
TRBJ1-2 | NA | TRBV29-1 | SVVQGAPFGYT
TRBJ2-7 | once | TRBV15 | ATSREGQPRGEQY
TRBJ2-3 | NA | TRBV7-9 | ASSPPVGLAGVRTDTQY
TRBJ1-5 | NA | TRBV5-8 | ASTPQTGLAQPQH
TRBJ1-2 | NA | TRBV29-1 | SVEGDSAYYGYT
TRBJ2-3 | NA | TRBV4-3 | ASSPWTEGGDTQY
TRBJ2-7 | once | TRBV9 | ASSGTSGSSYEQY
TRBJ2-7 | NA | TRBV7-6 | ASSGGTGDGAYEQY
TRBJ2-1 | NA | TRBV6-5 | ASSLDRNSYNEQF
TRBJ2-6 | NA | TRBV19 | ATTTGANVLT
TRBJ1-1 | few | TRBV28 | ASSLGRHTEAF
TRBJ1-1 | NA | TRBV5-1 | ASSPLGQGNTEAF